The 18 T cell receptor beta chains presented below share a single source sample, sequenced in a study of siplizumab effects on memory and regulatory T cells. The protocol was immunoSEQ multiplex PCR, while the TCRdb copy is restricted to in-frame clones and leaves out a portion. Of around 58,000 clones in the sample, approximately 87% were seen once. Source material: memory CD4+ T cells sorted from blood. The receptors come from a human donor in good health.

The chain employs TRBV19 and TRBJ1-2, with unresolved D. V was shortened by 0 bases and J by 0 bases, with 11 bases between the two germline ends. Germline V gives CDR1 LNHDA, CDR2 SQIVND (reference sequence). The CDR3 loop spans 16 amino acids. In nucleotides, the CDR3 is TGTGCCAGTAGTATAGATCACGAGGGAACTAACTATGGCTACACCTTC. It specifies CASSIDHEGTNYGYTF.

The CDR3 sequence is CASSLVGLTGTEAFF. As DNA, the CDR3 is TGCGCCAGCAGCTTGGTCGGCCTTACGGGCACTGAAGCTTTCTTT. The chain links TRBV5-1 to TRBJ1-1, with D hard to call. V was trimmed by 0 bases and J by 4 bases, leaving 13 bases between them. CDR1 and CDR2 (germline): SGHRS, YFSETQ. This CDR3 region has 15 residues. The full variable domain, its missing parts supplied by reference TRBV5-1 and TRBJ1-1, is KAGVTQTPRYLIKTRGQQVTLSCSPISGHRSVSWYQQTPGQGLQFLFEYFSETQRNKGNFPGRFSGRQFSNSRSEMNVSTLELGDSALYLCASSLVGLTGTEAFFGQGTRLTVV.

As regards this clone: At one end the junction does not follow the germline gene, possibly because of a read error. V usage is TRBV29-1 and J usage is TRBJ2-3, with TRBD1 matching 12 bases. CDR3 length: 12 amino acids. CDR1 is SQVTM, CDR2 ANQGSEA, per germline. The CDR3 reads CSVVGTGGAGVF. Here the CDR3 DNA reads TGCAGCGTTGTTGGGACAGGGGGCGCCGGGGTGTTT.

The V call is TRBV2, the J call TRBJ1-3; D gene ambiguous. The V end lost 2 bases, the J end lost 4 bases, and 9 bases lay between the germline ends. There are 14 residues in the CDR3. Germline CDR1 reads SNHLY; CDR2 reads FYNNEI. The CDR3 region has the DNA TGTGCCAGCAGTGAACAGGCTGGCGGAAACACCATATATTTT. This codes for CASSEQAGGNTIYF.

This clone occurred a few times. The chain has TRBV6-5 and TRBJ1-2, with D hard to call. V lost 6 bases to trimming and J lost 4 bases, with 12 bases between them. The CDR3 is made up of 13 amino acids. Germline V gives CDR1 MNHEY, CDR2 SVGAGI. DNA for the CDR3: TGTGCCAGCAGACCGGGGATCGCCTATGGCTACACCTTC. Encoded protein: CASRPGIAYGYTF.

This rearrangement joins TRBV5-5 to TRBJ2-7; D is uncertain. The CDR3 is 13 residues long. Germline V lookup: CDR1 SGHKS, CDR2 YYEKEE (reference sequence). V lost 4 bases, J lost 3 bases, and 11 bases lay in between. CDR3 loop: CASSQYIGYEQYF. The CDR3 DNA sequence: TGTGCCAGCAGCCAGTACATTGGCTACGAGCAGTACTTC.

The V gene is TRBV6-4, the J gene TRBJ2-7, with unresolved D. This CDR3 comprises 13 residues. Germline-derived CDR1 and CDR2 are MRHNA and SNTAGT. V gave up 1 base and J gave up 3 bases, with 7 bases separating them. CDR3 DNA: TGTGCCAGCAGTGACTTGGGCGGCTACGAGCAGTACTTC. Translating it yields CASSDLGGYEQYF.

The chain joins TRBV30 to TRBJ1-2; perhaps TRBD1 as D (5 bases). CDR1 is GTSNPN, CDR2 SVGIG, per germline (reference sequence). Trimming took off 5 bases at V and 2 bases at J, with 9 bases between the two ends. This CDR3 comprises 12 residues. The CDR3 sequence: CAWGRANYGYTF. Written as DNA, the CDR3 is TGTGCCTGGGGCAGGGCGAACTATGGCTACACCTTC.

This chain connects TRBV7-9 to TRBJ2-5; unclear D gene. Germline assignment: CDR1 SEHNR and CDR2 FQNEAQ (reference sequence). V was shortened by 0 bases and J by 5 bases, with 7 bases between the two germline ends. This CDR3 has 13 amino acids. In nucleotides, the CDR3 is TGTGCCAGCAGCTTAGCATGGGTCGAGACCCAGTACTTC. Translated, it gives CASSLAWVETQYF.

This rearrangement joins TRBV29-1 to TRBJ1-5; tentatively, D is TRBD1 (6 bases). The germline V and J ends were trimmed by 3 bases and 1 base, with 10 bases remaining between them. This CDR3 has 14 residues. Germline V gene sequence: CDR1 SQVTM, CDR2 ANQGSEA. The CDR3: CSVELGASNQPQHF. The DNA for the CDR3 is TGCAGCGTTGAGTTGGGGGCGAGCAATCAGCCCCAGCATTTT.

The chain joins TRBV5-1 to TRBJ1-1; possible D gene TRBD1, 5 bases. The CDR3 totals 15 residues. V lost 0 bases, J lost 3 bases, and 12 bases lay in between. CDR1 and CDR2 (germline): SGHRS, YFSETQ. The CDR3 here is CASSLVRGADTEAFF. The CDR3 region has the DNA TGCGCCAGCAGCTTGGTTCGAGGGGCCGACACTGAAGCTTTCTTT.

To note about this clone: In the same sample, other DNA sequences code for this CDR3. The CDR3 region is CASGLGGEQYF. CDR3 nucleotides: TGTGCTAGTGGTTTAGGGGGCGAGCAGTACTTC. The chain joins TRBV12-5 to TRBJ2-7; D is possibly TRBD1 (6 bases). The V gene lost 3 bases and the J gene lost 6 bases, with 6 bases spanning the gap. The germline gives CDR1 LGHNT, CDR2 FRNRAP. This CDR3 region has 11 residues.

The CDR3 spells CASSPAGTGELFF. Here the CDR3 DNA reads TGTGCCAGCAGCCCGGCGGGCACCGGGGAGCTGTTTTTT. The chain uses TRBV11-2 and TRBJ2-2, with a tentative D call TRBD2 (5 bases). V lost 5 bases and J lost 4, with 8 bases in between. CDR3 length equals 13 residues. Germline V gives CDR1 SGHAT, CDR2 FQNNGV.

This clone is labeled medium-sized. CDR3 residues: CASSPPAGAAYEQYF. CDR3 coding DNA: TGTGCCAGCAGTCCCCCGGCAGGGGCCGCCTACGAGCAGTACTTC. The V gene is TRBV25-1, the J gene TRBJ2-7, with a weak D call TRBD1 (6 bases). The CDR3 consists of 15 residues. Germline V gene sequence: CDR1 MGHDK, CDR2 SYGVNS. V was shortened by 5 bases and J by 2 bases, with 16 bases between the two germline ends.

The chain carries TRBV15 and TRBJ2-6; D is perhaps TRBD1 (6 bases). In germline, CDR1 is LNHNV, CDR2 YYDKDF (reference sequence). Trimming shortened V by 0 bases and J by 4 bases, and 13 bases separated the two germline ends. The CDR3 extends over 17 amino acids. In DNA, the CDR3 is TGTGCCACCAGCAGAGATCGACAGGCGGCGGGGGCCAACGTCCTGACTTTC. Residues: CATSRDRQAAGANVLTF.

The gene calls are TRBV1 and TRBJ1-1; TRBD1 was called by the table and not checked on the DNA. TRBV1 is given as a pseudogene. The CDR3 is 16 residues long. The CDR3 loop reads CTSSQEGQPSNTEAFF. Written as DNA, the CDR3 is TGCACCAGCAGCCAAGAGGGGCAGCCATCTAACACTGAAGCTTTCTTT.

The chain combines TRBV7-8 with TRBJ2-7, with TRBD1 identical over 8 bases. The V gene end was trimmed by 3 bases and the J gene end by 6 bases; junction bases not matched to a gene: 7. The CDR3 runs 14 residues. Germline V gene data show CDR1 as SGHVS and CDR2 as FQNEAQ. CDR3 loop: CASSLGQGAFEQYF. CDR3 coding DNA: TGTGCCAGCAGCTTGGGGCAGGGGGCTTTCGAGCAGTACTTC. Complete variable domain (other parts from reference TRBV7-8 and TRBJ2-7): GAGVSQSPRYKVAKRGQDVALRCDPISGHVSLFWYQQALGQGPEFLTYFQNEAQLDKSGLPSDRFFAERPEGSVSTLKIQRTQQEDSAVYLCASSLGQGAFEQYFGPGTRLTVT.

This chain connects TRBV5-1 to TRBJ1-1; 8 nucleotides line up with TRBD1. The CDR3 has 13 amino acids. CDR1 is SGHRS, CDR2 YFSETQ, per germline. The junction had 6 bases not matched to a gene; V was cut back by 5 bases and J by 6 bases. CDR3 sequence: CASRIDRGAEAFF. The CDR3 DNA reads TGCGCCAGCAGAATAGACAGGGGTGCTGAAGCTTTCTTT.